The 14 T cell receptor beta chains in this list originate from one sample, sequenced in a study of CD4 T cells in relation to SARS-CoV-2 and coronaviruses. TCRdb's copy holds only in-frame clones and misses some; the assay was immunoSEQ multiplex PCR. The sample holds under 90,000 clones, approximately 95% seen once. Before the COVID-19 pandemic, during about 2010-2019, CD4+ T cells were taken from unexposed donors. Sequenced sample: naive CD4+ T cells from PBMCs. Subset specified: naive CD4+ T cells isolated by negative enrichment. The origin of the receptors is a human donor in good health.

This clone appeared once. The V gene is TRBV7-2, the J gene TRBJ1-4; tentatively, D is TRBD1 (6 bases). Trimming stripped 5 bases from V and 5 bases from J, with 15 bases between. Germline lookup yields CDR1 SGHTA and CDR2 FQGNSA. The CDR3 spans 15 residues. In nucleotides, the CDR3 is TGTGCCAGCAGCCTATGGACAGCGCCGAATGAAAAACTGTTTTTT. Amino acids: CASSLWTAPNEKLFF.

V usage is TRBV2 and J usage is TRBJ2-3; the D is unclear. CDR3 length: 16 residues. Germline lookup yields CDR1 SNHLY and CDR2 FYNNEI. Trimming took off 2 bases at V and 2 bases at J, with 14 bases between the two ends. The CDR3 sequence is CASSERWAPVTDTQYF. The CDR3 DNA is TGTGCCAGCAGTGAACGGTGGGCTCCCGTCACAGATACGCAGTATTTT.

The chain has TRBV6-5 and TRBJ2-1, with D possibly being TRBD1 (6 bases). Germline CDR1 MNHEY, CDR2 SVGAGI. V lost 5 bases, J lost 9 bases, and 20 bases lay in between. The CDR3 spans 15 residues. The CDR3 reads CASSPRGQPLGEQFF. DNA of the CDR3: TGTGCCAGCAGTCCCCGAGGACAGCCCTTAGGTGAGCAGTTCTTC.

This rearrangement joins TRBV5-1 to TRBJ2-2; D may be TRBD2 (6 bases). V lost 0 bases and J 5 bases, leaving 14 bases between the germline ends. Germline-derived CDR1 and CDR2 are SGHRS and YFSETQ. CDR3 size: 16 residues. CDR3 protein: CASSLESWGRTGELFF. CDR3 DNA: TGCGCCAGCAGCTTGGAGTCTTGGGGGAGGACCGGGGAGCTGTTTTTT.

This chain links TRBV5-1 with TRBJ2-3; 7 bases align to TRBD2. The V and J ends lost 4 bases and 1 base, in that order; junction bases with no gene match: 6. This CDR3 region has 15 residues. Germline values: CDR1 SGHRS, CDR2 YFSETQ. CDR3 nucleotides: TGCGCCAGCAGCGTAAGCGGGATTCGCACAGATACGCAGTATTTT. Protein product: CASSVSGIRTDTQYF.

The chain uses TRBV29-1 and TRBJ2-3; TRBD1 is a possible D gene (7 bases). V lost 4 bases, J lost 0 bases, and 11 bases lay in between. Germline CDR1 reads SQVTM; CDR2 reads ANQGSEA. The CDR3 totals 14 residues. CDR3: CSVVRGASTDTQYF. The DNA of the CDR3 is TGCAGCGTTGTCAGGGGGGCTAGCACAGATACGCAGTATTTT.

The J gene is TRBJ2-5, the V gene TRBV2; 9 bases match TRBD2. V was clipped by 4 bases and J by 4 bases; unmatched bases: 1. This CDR3 spans 13 amino acids. Germline-derived CDR1 and CDR2 are SNHLY and FYNNEI. The CDR3 region has the DNA TGTGCCAGCAGTGGGCGGGAGGGAGAGACCCAGTACTTC. Translating it yields CASSGREGETQYF.

The sample holds one count of this clone. This chain links TRBV5-1 with TRBJ2-5; 11 bases line up with TRBD2. CDR3 length: 15 residues. V lost 5 bases to trimming and J lost 4 bases; unmatched junction nucleotides: 7. The germline gives CDR1 SGHRS, CDR2 YFSETQ. Here the CDR3 DNA reads TGCGCCAGCAGATCAACCGGACTAGCGGGAGAGACCCAGTACTTC. This encodes CASRSTGLAGETQYF.

The J gene is TRBJ1-2, the V gene TRBV9, with 8 bases matching TRBD1. The J segment lost 8 bases and the V segment lost 0 bases, leaving 6 bases of the junction unmatched. CDR3 length: 14 residues. In germline, CDR1 is SGDLS, CDR2 YYNGEE. CDR3 sequence (DNA): TGTGCCAGCAGCGTAGTAGCACAGGGGGACGGCTACACCTTC. Encoded protein: CASSVVAQGDGYTF.

The V and J genes are TRBV28 and TRBJ2-7, with D hard to call. The V gene's germline CDR1 is MDHEN and CDR2 SYDVKM. The CDR3 spans 14 residues. V shed 6 bases and J shed 7 bases, with 19 bases lying between them. The CDR3 region is CASSRAQPMGEQYF. CDR3 bases: TGTGCCAGCAGCAGAGCCCAACCCATGGGGGAGCAGTACTTC.

This sequence joins TRBV2 and TRBJ1-2, with no clear D. Trimming stripped 2 bases from V and 5 bases from J, with 6 bases between. This CDR3 has 12 residues. Germline V CDR1 and CDR2: SNHLY, FYNNEI. Here the CDR3 DNA reads TGTGCCAGCAGTGAAATAGGGTATGGCTACACCTTC. Amino acids: CASSEIGYGYTF.

The chain recombines TRBV24-1 with TRBJ1-1, with TRBD1 as a possible D gene (5 bases). The CDR3 loop spans 14 amino acids. The germline V gene encodes CDR1 KGHDR and CDR2 SFDVKD. Trimming pared 5 bases from V and 1 base from J, leaving 10 bases between. The CDR3 protein is CATSAGAQNTEAFF. CDR3 nucleotide sequence: TGTGCCACCAGTGCTGGGGCGCAGAACACTGAAGCTTTCTTT.

The V call is TRBV5-1, the J call TRBJ2-7, with D perhaps TRBD1 (5 bases). This CDR3 is built from 14 residues. Trimming removed 0 bases at V and 0 bases at J, with 7 bases between. CDR1 and CDR2 from the germline V gene are SGHRS and YFSETQ. This CDR3 is CASSLDRLSYEQYF. In nucleotides, the CDR3 is TGCGCCAGCAGCTTGGACAGGCTCTCCTACGAGCAGTACTTC.

The chain joins TRBV28 to TRBJ2-5; D is possibly TRBD2 (5 bases). CDR1 and CDR2 from the germline V gene are MDHEN and SYDVKM. V lost 1 base and J lost 9, with 12 bases in between. The CDR3 spans 13 residues. The CDR3 nucleotides read TGTGCCAGCAGTTTATCGGCAAACGGGGCCCAGTACTTC. It translates to CASSLSANGAQYF.